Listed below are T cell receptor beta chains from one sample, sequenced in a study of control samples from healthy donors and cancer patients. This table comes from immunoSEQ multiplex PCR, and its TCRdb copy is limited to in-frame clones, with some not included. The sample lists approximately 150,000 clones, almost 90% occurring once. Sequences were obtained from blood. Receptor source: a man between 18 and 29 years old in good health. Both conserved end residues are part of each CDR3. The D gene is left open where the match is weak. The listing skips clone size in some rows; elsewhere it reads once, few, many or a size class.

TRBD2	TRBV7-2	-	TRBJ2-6	CASSSRGAGGQAGANVLTF	TGTGCCAGCAGCTCCAGGGGAGCGGGGGGGCAAGCTGGGGCCAACGTCCTGACTTTC
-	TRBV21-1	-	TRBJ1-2	CASRDMGQFIYGYTF	TGTGCCAGCAGAGATATGGGACAGTTTATCTATGGCTACACCTTC
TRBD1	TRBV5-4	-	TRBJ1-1	CASSSPDRGNTEAFF	TGTGCCAGCAGCTCCCCGGACAGGGGTAACACTGAAGCTTTCTTT
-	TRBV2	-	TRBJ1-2	CASSQADGYTF	TGTGCCAGCAGCCAGGCAGATGGCTACACCTTC
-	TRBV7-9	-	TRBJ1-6	CASSLDIQGGHSPLHF	TGTGCCAGCAGCTTAGATATACAGGGAGGCCATTCACCCCTCCACTTT
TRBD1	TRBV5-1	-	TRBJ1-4	CASSFGQGREKLFF	TGCGCCAGCAGCTTTGGACAGGGAAGGGAAAAACTGTTTTTT
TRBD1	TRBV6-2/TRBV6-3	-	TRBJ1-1	CASSWEYQGAWADTEAFF	TGTGCCAGCAGTTGGGAGTATCAGGGGGCTTGGGCTGACACTGAAGCTTTCTTT
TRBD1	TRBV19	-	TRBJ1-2	CASTAAYPWTGDVYGYTF	TGTGCCAGTACAGCTGCTTATCCCTGGACAGGGGACGTCTATGGCTACACCTTC
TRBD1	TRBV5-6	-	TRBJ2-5	CASSFADRSETQYF	TGTGCCAGCAGCTTCGCGGACAGGTCAGAGACCCAGTACTTC
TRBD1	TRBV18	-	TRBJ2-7	CASSDRVLGEQYF	TGTGCCAGCTCAGACAGGGTCCTGGGCGAGCAGTACTTC
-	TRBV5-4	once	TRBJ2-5	CASSLRQTQETQYF	TGTGCCAGCAGCCTTAGACAGACACAAGAGACCCAGTACTTC
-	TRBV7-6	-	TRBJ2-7	CASSLNVDYEQYF	TGTGCCAGCAGCTTAAACGTGGATTACGAGCAGTACTTC
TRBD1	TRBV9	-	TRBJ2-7	CASSVGGGTDRAYEQYF	TGTGCCAGCAGCGTAGGGGGAGGAACGGACAGGGCCTACGAGCAGTACTTC
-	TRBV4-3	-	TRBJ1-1	CASSQDGGGTNTEAFF	TGCGCCAGCAGCCAAGATGGGGGAGGAACGAACACTGAAGCTTTCTTT
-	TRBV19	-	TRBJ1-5	CASNDNYQPQHF	TGTGCCAGCAATGACAATTATCAGCCCCAGCATTTT
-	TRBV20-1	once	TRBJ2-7	CSASGVAAGLTYEQYF	TGCAGTGCTAGTGGAGTGGCGGCAGGGTTGACCTACGAGCAGTACTTC
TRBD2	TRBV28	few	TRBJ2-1	CASSPTGRGAILGQFF	TGTGCCAGCAGTCCTACTGGGCGGGGGGCCATATTGGGGCAGTTCTTC
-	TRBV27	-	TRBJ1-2	CASRKQGNYGYTF	TGTGCCAGCCGAAAGCAAGGGAACTATGGCTACACCTTC
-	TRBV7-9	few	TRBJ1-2	CATARDYGYTF	TGTGCCACCGCCAGGGACTATGGCTACACCTTC
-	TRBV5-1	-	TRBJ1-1	CASSLVRSTEAFF	TGCGCCAGCAGCTTGGTTCGTTCCACTGAAGCTTTCTTT
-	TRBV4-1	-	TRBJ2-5	CASSHEQGETQYF	TGCGCCAGCAGCCACGAACAGGGAGAGACCCAGTACTTC
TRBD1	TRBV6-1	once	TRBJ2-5	CASSATGQGGQETQYF	TGTGCCAGCAGTGCTACCGGACAGGGGGGCCAAGAGACCCAGTACTTC
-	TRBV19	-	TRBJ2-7	CASSIALGRSSEQYF	TGTGCCAGTAGTATAGCTTTGGGACGGTCTTCTGAGCAGTACTTC
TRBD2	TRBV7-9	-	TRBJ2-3	CASSITSGATDTQYF	TGTGCCAGCAGCATAACTAGCGGGGCGACAGATACGCAGTATTTT
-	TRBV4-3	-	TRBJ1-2	CASSQDRGDPYGYTF	TGCGCCAGCAGCCAAGATCGCGGGGACCCCTATGGCTACACCTTC
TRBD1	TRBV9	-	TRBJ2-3	CASSPRGGESTDTQYF	TGTGCCAGCAGCCCCCGAGGGGGCGAAAGCACAGATACGCAGTATTTT
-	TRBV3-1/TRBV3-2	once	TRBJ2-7	CASSQVDEQYF	TGTGCCAGCAGCCAAGTGGACGAGCAGTACTTC
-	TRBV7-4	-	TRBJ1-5	CASSLVGGTRCNQPQHF	TGTGCCAGCAGCTTAGTTGGAGGGACCAGGTGCAATCAGCCCCAGCATTTT
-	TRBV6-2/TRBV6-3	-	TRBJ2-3	CASSYSNGDTQYF	TGTGCCAGCAGTTACTCGAACGGAGATACGCAGTATTTT
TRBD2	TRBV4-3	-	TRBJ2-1	CASSQDLSLAGGNEQFF	TGCGCCAGCAGCCAAGATCTTTCGCTAGCGGGGGGTAATGAGCAGTTCTTC
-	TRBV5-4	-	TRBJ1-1	CASSLAAANTEAFF	TGTGCCAGCAGCTTGGCTGCGGCGAACACTGAAGCTTTCTTT
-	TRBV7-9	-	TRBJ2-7	CASSLFLGEQYF	TGTGCCAGCAGCTTATTTCTGGGAGAGCAGTACTTC
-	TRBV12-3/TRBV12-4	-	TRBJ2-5	CASRGAAWETQYF	TGTGCCAGCCGCGGGGCGGCGTGGGAGACCCAGTACTTC
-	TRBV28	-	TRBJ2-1	CASRWTIRNEQFF	TGTGCCAGCAGGTGGACTATTAGAAATGAGCAGTTCTTC
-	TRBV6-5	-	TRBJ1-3	CASSSDDYSGNTIYF	TGTGCCAGCAGTTCTGACGACTACTCTGGAAACACCATATATTTT
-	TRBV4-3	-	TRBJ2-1	CASSQARGNEQFF	TGCGCCAGCAGCCAAGCGAGGGGCAATGAGCAGTTCTTC
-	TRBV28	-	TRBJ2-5	CASSEAIGTRQETQYF	TGTGCCAGCAGTGAGGCGATCGGGACACGCCAAGAGACCCAGTACTTC
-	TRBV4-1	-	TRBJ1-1	CASSQDRGNTEAFF	TGCGCCAGCAGCCAAGACAGAGGAAACACTGAAGCTTTCTTT
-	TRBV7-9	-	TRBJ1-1	CASSLALKVNTEAFF	TGTGCCAGCAGCTTAGCTCTGAAGGTGAACACTGAAGCTTTCTTT
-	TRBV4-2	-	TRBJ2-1	CASSQTWDEQFF	TGTGCCAGCAGCCAGACCTGGGATGAGCAGTTCTTC
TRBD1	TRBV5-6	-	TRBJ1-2	CASSLGTGDYGYTF	TGTGCCAGCAGCTTGGGGACAGGGGACTATGGCTACACCTTC
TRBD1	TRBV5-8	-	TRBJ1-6	CASSFHGTGSSYNSPLHF	TGTGCCAGCAGCTTTCATGGGACAGGGAGCTCCTATAATTCACCCCTCCACTTT
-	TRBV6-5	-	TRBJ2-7	CASSYSDRLGEQYF	TGTGCCAGCAGTTACTCTGACAGGCTAGGCGAGCAGTACTTC
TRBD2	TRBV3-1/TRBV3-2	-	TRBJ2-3	CASSQSLPASGGVDTQYF	TGTGCCAGCAGCCAATCTCTACCCGCTAGCGGGGGAGTGGATACGCAGTATTTT
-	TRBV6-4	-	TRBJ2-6	CASSDSNSGANVLTF	TGTGCCAGCAGTGACTCAAACTCTGGGGCCAACGTCCTGACTTTC
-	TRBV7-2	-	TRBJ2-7	CASSLGGYSRSSYEQYF	TGTGCCAGCAGCTTAGGGGGCTACAGCCGGAGCTCCTACGAGCAGTACTTC
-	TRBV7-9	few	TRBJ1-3	CASSLTDSGNTIYF	TGTGCCAGCAGCTTAACGGACTCTGGAAACACCATATATTTT
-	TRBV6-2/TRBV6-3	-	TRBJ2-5	CASSPPGLPWKTQYF	TGTGCCAGCAGTCCACCTGGACTCCCGTGGAAGACCCAGTACTTC